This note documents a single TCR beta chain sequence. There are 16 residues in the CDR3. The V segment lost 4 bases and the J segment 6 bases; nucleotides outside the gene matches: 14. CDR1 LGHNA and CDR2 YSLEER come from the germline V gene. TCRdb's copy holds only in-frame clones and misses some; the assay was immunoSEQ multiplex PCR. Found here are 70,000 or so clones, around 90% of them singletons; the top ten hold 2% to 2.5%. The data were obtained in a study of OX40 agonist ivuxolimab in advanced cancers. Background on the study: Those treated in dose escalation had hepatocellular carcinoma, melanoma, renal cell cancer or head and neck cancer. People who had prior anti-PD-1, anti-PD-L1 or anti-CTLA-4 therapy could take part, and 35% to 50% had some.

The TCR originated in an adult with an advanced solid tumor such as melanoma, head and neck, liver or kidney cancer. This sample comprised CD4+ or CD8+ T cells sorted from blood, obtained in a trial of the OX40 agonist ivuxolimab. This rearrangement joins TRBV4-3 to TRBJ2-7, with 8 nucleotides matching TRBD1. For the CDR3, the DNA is TGCGCCAGCAGCCTAAGAAGAAAGGACAGGGAGAGCGAGCAGTACTTC. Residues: CASSLRRKDRESEQYF.